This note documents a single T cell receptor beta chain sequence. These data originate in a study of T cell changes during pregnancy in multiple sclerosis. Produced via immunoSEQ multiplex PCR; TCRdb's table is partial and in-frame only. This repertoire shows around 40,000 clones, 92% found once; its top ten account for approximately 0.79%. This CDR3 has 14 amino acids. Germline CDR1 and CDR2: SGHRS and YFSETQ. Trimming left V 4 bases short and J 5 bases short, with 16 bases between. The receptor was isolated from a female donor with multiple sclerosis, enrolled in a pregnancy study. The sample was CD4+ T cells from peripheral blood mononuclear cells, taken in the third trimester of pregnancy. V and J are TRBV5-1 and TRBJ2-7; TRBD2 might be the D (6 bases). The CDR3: CASSASSVINEQYF. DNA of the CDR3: TGCGCCAGCAGCGCATCTAGCGTGATCAACGAGCAGTACTTC.